This T cell receptor (beta chain) was identified during a study of blood T cell repertoires in COVID-19. Across the whole study: COVID-19 samples from acute and convalescent phases originated in the United States, Italy and Spain. The analysed material was cDNA or gDNA that came from T cells, B-cell-depleted T cells, or PBMCs.

Patients at the Seattle site were enrolled during active infection and followed longitudinally. Sequenced by immunoSEQ multiplex PCR; TCRdb stores in-frame clones only, minus some. The sample includes fewer than 650,000 clones, roughly 89% seen only once; the top ten take roughly 7.4%. Sequencing was carried out using peripheral blood. The sequence was obtained from a woman aged 45-60 years with COVID-19, enrolled during active disease.

The CDR3 sequence is CASSVGQGRNEQYF. The CDR3 DNA is TGTGCCAGCAGCGTCGGGCAGGGGCGGAACGAGCAGTACTTC. The chain joins TRBV9 to TRBJ2-7; D may be TRBD1 (6 bases). The germline gives CDR1 SGDLS, CDR2 YYNGEE. The ends were cut back, 2 bases at V and 5 bases at J, with 14 bases in the middle. This CDR3 comprises 14 residues.